These 8 T cell receptor beta chains came from one sample sequenced in a study of OX40 agonist ivuxolimab in advanced cancers. Generated by immunoSEQ multiplex PCR, the TCRdb table keeps only in-frame clones and is missing some. Of about 58,000 clones in the sample, approximately 90% are singletons; the top ten hold about 0.66%. The sample here was CD4+ or CD8+ T cells sorted from blood, taken in a trial of the OX40 agonist ivuxolimab. The receptors originated from an adult with an advanced solid tumor such as melanoma, head and neck, liver or kidney cancer.

The rearrangement uses TRBV28 and TRBJ2-5; D is tentatively TRBD1 or TRBD2 (6 bases each). This CDR3 comprises 14 residues. Germline V gene data show CDR1 as MDHEN and CDR2 as SYDVKM. Trimming pared 6 bases from V and 2 bases from J, leaving 13 bases between. DNA of the CDR3: TGTGCCAGCAGCGGGGGCCCACTACAAGAGACCCAGTACTTC. As protein: CASSGGPLQETQYF. Combining the CDR3 with reference TRBV28 and TRBJ2-5 gives the whole variable domain DVKVTQSSRYLVKRTGEKVFLECVQDMDHENMFWYRQDPGLGLRLIYFSYDVKMKEKGDIPEGYSVSREKKERFSLILESASTNQTSMYLCASSGGPLQETQYFGPGTRLLVL.

With respect to this clone: One end of the junction varies from germline; a read error may be responsible. The rearrangement uses TRBV7-7 and TRBJ2-7; TRBD2 matches at 8 bases. This CDR3 comprises 16 residues. The germline gives CDR1 SSHAT, CDR2 FNYEAQ (reference sequence). The CDR3 protein is CASSPRLTAGAYEQYF. For the CDR3, the DNA is TGTGCTAGCAGCCCACGACTAACAGCGGGGGCCTACGAGCAGTACTTC.

The genes are TRBV11-3 and TRBJ2-1, with D possibly matching TRBD2 (5 bases). V lost 3 bases, J lost 7 bases, and 16 bases lay in between. Germline CDR1 and CDR2: SGHNT and YENEEA. The CDR3 extends over 15 amino acids. CDR3 protein: CASSFLLGVANEQFF. As DNA, the CDR3 is TGTGCCAGCAGCTTTTTACTGGGAGTGGCAAATGAGCAGTTCTTC.

The rearrangement joins TRBV2 to TRBJ1-5; D call uncertain. The CDR3 is 13 amino acids. Germline V gene sequence: CDR1 SNHLY, CDR2 FYNNEI. V lost 0 bases and J 7 bases, leaving 7 bases between the germline ends. CDR3 DNA sequence: TGTGCCAGCAGTGAAGCTCGCCAACAGCCCCAGCATTTT. Translation gives CASSEARQQPQHF.

V gene TRBV30 combines with J gene TRBJ2-4; the D gene is possibly TRBD1 (6 bases). The CDR3 sequence is 14 residues long. V lost 2 bases, J lost 6 bases, and 14 bases lay in between. Germline V gene data show CDR1 as GTSNPN and CDR2 as SVGIG (reference sequence). The CDR3 loop is CAWSRSGVRNIQYF. Written as DNA, the CDR3 is TGTGCCTGGAGTAGGTCAGGGGTTAGAAACATTCAGTACTTC.

The V gene is TRBV7-8, the J gene TRBJ2-1; the match to TRBD2 covers 7 bases. V dropped 6 bases and J dropped 7; count of bases not matched to a gene: 12. Germline-derived CDR1 and CDR2 are SGHVS and FQNEAQ. The CDR3 contains 15 residues. CDR3 protein: CASRTSGILRNEQFF. The DNA of the CDR3 is TGTGCCAGCAGAACGAGCGGGATTTTGAGAAATGAGCAGTTCTTC. Filled out from reference TRBV7-8 and TRBJ2-1, the complete variable domain reads GAGVSQSPRYKVAKRGQDVALRCDPISGHVSLFWYQQALGQGPEFLTYFQNEAQLDKSGLPSDRFFAERPEGSVSTLKIQRTQQEDSAVYLCASRTSGILRNEQFFGPGTRLTVL.

The V and J genes are TRBV30 and TRBJ2-3, with TRBD2 matching over 8 bases. The trim removed 2 bases at V and 4 bases at J, leaving 8 bases unmatched. In germline, CDR1 is GTSNPN, CDR2 SVGIG (reference sequence). The CDR3 is 15 amino acids. The CDR3 loop reads CAWSLVAGLADTQYF. DNA of the CDR3: TGTGCCTGGAGTCTTGTAGCGGGGTTGGCAGATACGCAGTATTTT.

As for this clone: An end of the junction does not agree with germline; a read error may underlie this. This chain joins TRBV6-1 and TRBJ2-7; TRBD2 aligns across 9 bases. The CDR3 covers 10 residues. CDR1 is MNHNS, CDR2 SASEGT, per germline. In DNA, the CDR3 is TGTGCCAGCAGTGGACAGGGACTAGCTTTC. It translates to CASSGQGLAF.